These 10 T cell receptor beta chains share one sample of origin, sequenced in a study of cytomegalovirus exposure and HLA in healthy donors. Both 60 Vbeta primers and 13 Jbeta primers went into the PCR. Libraries were prepared by immunoSEQ multiplex PCR; TCRdb keeps only in-frame clonotypes and omits some of them. In total, the table holds approximately 180,000 clones. Specimen: PBMCs. Receptors originate from a man aged 25-45 years in good health and CMV-seronegative.

V is TRBV7-6 and J is TRBJ1-1; no definite D call. CDR1 SGHVS and CDR2 FNYEAQ come from the germline V gene. CDR3 length: 17 residues. Trimming cost V 1 base and J 0 bases, with 15 bases left between them. The CDR3 spells CASSLVAADDLNTEAFF. The CDR3 nucleotides are TGTGCCAGCAGCTTAGTTGCGGCAGACGATTTGAACACTGAAGCTTTCTTT.

V usage is TRBV19 and J usage is TRBJ1-2; TRBD1 matches 10 bases. CDR3 size: 16 residues. Per germline, CDR1 LNHDA and CDR2 SQIVND (reference sequence). The V gene end was trimmed by 2 bases and the J gene end by 0 bases; junction bases not matched to a gene: 3. The CDR3 nucleotides are TGTGCCAGTAGTATACGGACAGGGGGAGCTAACTATGGCTACACCTTC. This translates into CASSIRTGGANYGYTF. The variable domain in full, with the rest retrieved from reference TRBV19 and TRBJ1-2, is DGGITQSPKYLFRKEGQNVTLSCEQNLNHDAMYWYRQDPGQGLRLIYYSQIVNDFQKGDIAEGYSVSREKKESFPLTVTSAQKNPTAFYLCASSIRTGGANYGYTFGSGTRLTVV.

The CDR3 DNA reads TGTGCCTGGAGTGACCCCGGAGGGTGGTCGGGTGAAAAACTGTTTTTT. Its translation: CAWSDPGGWSGEKLFF. This sequence joins TRBV30 and TRBJ1-4; D is uncertain. The CDR3 is 16 amino acids. The V end lost 1 base, the J end lost 7 bases, and 19 bases lay between the germline ends. CDR1 is GTSNPN, CDR2 SVGIG, per germline (reference sequence).

The chain couples TRBV13 to TRBJ2-7; 8 bases agree with TRBD1. The CDR3 sequence is 15 residues long. The germline V gene has CDR1 PRHDT and CDR2 FYEKMQ (reference sequence). V lost 5 bases to trimming and J lost 2 bases; unmatched junction nucleotides: 8. CDR3 protein: CASSPQGQVAYEQYF. CDR3 nucleotide sequence: TGTGCCAGCAGCCCCCAGGGACAGGTAGCCTACGAGCAGTACTTC. Based on the CDR3 plus reference TRBV13 and TRBJ2-7, the full variable domain is AAGVIQSPRHLIKEKRETATLKCYPIPRHDTVYWYQQGPGQDPQFLISFYEKMQSDKGSIPDRFSAQQFSDYHSELNMSSLELGDSALYFCASSPQGQVAYEQYFGPGTRLTVT.

The V and J genes are TRBV15 and TRBJ1-5; D is perhaps TRBD1 (6 bases). Germline CDR1 reads LNHNV; CDR2 reads YYDKDF (reference sequence). V was pared by 6 bases and J by 3 bases, with 12 bases between. This CDR3 is built from 14 residues. This CDR3 is CATRPTGLNQPQHF. CDR3 DNA sequence: TGTGCCACCAGGCCAACAGGGCTCAATCAGCCCCAGCATTTT.

The chain carries TRBV9 and TRBJ2-3; D call uncertain. V gave up 4 bases and J gave up 0 bases, with 3 bases separating them. The CDR3 loop spans 12 amino acids. CDR1 SGDLS and CDR2 YYNGEE come from the germline V gene. The CDR3 nucleotides are TGTGCCAGCAGCCTTAGCACAGATACGCAGTATTTT. Residues: CASSLSTDTQYF.

The chain combines TRBV5-6 with TRBJ1-2, with D perhaps TRBD1 (5 bases). V was pared by 2 bases and J by 3 bases, with 5 bases between. Germline assignment: CDR1 SGHDT and CDR2 YYEEEE. CDR3 length: 12 amino acids. The CDR3 protein is CASSLGDYGYTF. The CDR3 DNA reads TGTGCCAGCAGCTTAGGGGACTATGGCTACACCTTC.

V and J are TRBV4-2 and TRBJ1-6, with D unclear. The germline V and J ends were trimmed by 5 bases and 8 bases, with 16 bases remaining between them. Looked up from germline, CDR1 is LGHNA and CDR2 is YNFKEQ. The CDR3 length is 15 residues. The CDR3 DNA follows: TGTGCCAGCAGCGATGAAGAGGCGGGATATTCACCCCTCCACTTT. It encodes CASSDEEAGYSPLHF.

The chain couples TRBV7-9 to TRBJ2-7; 7 bases are shared with TRBD1. The CDR3 has 15 residues. V dropped 0 bases and J dropped 3; count of bases not matched to a gene: 5. The germline CDR1 and CDR2 sequences are SEHNR and FQNEAQ (reference sequence). The CDR3 DNA is TGTGCCAGCAGCTTAGCGAGAACAGGGGTCTACGAGCAGTACTTC. Translated, it gives CASSLARTGVYEQYF.

The chain uses TRBV10-3 and TRBJ2-7, with D possibly matching TRBD2 (6 bases). The CDR3 sequence is 14 residues long. The V end was cut by 0 bases, the J end by 6 bases, with 12 bases between. The germline gives CDR1 ENHRY, CDR2 SYGVKD. DNA of the CDR3: TGTGCCATCAGTGAGTCGACCGGGGGATCCGAGCAGTACTTC. The encoded protein is CAISESTGGSEQYF.